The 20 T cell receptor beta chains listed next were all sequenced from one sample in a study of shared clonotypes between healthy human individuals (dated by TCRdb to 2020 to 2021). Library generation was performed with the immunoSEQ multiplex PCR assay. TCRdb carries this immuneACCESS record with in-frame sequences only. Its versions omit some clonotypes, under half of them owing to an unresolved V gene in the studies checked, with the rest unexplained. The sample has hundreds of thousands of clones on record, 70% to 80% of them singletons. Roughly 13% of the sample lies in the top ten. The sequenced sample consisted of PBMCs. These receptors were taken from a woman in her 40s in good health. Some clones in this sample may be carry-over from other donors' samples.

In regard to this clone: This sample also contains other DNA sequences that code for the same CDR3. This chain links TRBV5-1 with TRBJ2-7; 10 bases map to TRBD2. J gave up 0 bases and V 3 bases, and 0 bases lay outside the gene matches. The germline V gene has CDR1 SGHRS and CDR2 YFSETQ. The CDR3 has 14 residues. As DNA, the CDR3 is TGCGCCAGCAGCTCTAGCGGGAGCTCCTACGAGCAGTACTTC. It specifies CASSSSGSSYEQYF.

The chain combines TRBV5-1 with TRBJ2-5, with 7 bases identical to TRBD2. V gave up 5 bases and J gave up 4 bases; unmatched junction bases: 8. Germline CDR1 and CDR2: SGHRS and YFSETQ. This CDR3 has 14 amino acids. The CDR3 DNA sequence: TGCGCCAGCAGACTGACTAGCTCTCCAGAGACCCAGTACTTC. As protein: CASRLTSSPETQYF.

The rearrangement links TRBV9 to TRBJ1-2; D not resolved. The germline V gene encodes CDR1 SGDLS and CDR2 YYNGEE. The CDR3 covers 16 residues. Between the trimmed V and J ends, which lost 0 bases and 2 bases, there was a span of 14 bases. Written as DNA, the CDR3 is TGTGCCAGCAGCGTAGCTATGGACGGCACCAACTATGGCTACACCTTC. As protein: CASSVAMDGTNYGYTF.

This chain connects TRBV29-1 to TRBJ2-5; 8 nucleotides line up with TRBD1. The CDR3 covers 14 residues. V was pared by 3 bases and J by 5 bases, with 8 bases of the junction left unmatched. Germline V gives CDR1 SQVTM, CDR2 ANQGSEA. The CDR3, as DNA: TGCAGCGTTGATGGGGCCGGGACAGGTGAGACCCAGTACTTC. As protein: CSVDGAGTGETQYF.

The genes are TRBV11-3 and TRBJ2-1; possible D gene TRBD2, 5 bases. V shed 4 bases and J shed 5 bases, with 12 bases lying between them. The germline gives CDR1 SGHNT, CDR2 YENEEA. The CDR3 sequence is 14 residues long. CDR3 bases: TGTGCCAGCAGCTCGGACCTCGGGAACAATGAGCAGTTCTTC. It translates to CASSSDLGNNEQFF.

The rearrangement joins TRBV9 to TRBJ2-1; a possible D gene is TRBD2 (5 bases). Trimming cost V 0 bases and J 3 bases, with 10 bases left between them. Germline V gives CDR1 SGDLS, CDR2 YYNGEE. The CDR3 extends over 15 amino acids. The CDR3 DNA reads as TGTGCCAGCAGCGTAGGTGGGAGCCTCTACAATGAGCAGTTCTTC. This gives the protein CASSVGGSLYNEQFF.

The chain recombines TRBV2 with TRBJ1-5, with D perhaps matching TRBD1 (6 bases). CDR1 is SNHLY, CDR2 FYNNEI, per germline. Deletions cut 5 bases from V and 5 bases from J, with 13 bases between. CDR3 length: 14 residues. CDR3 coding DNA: TGTGCCAGCAGTATACAGGGATTTTATCAGCCCCAGCATTTT. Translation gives CASSIQGFYQPQHF.

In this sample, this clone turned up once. The CDR3 spells CASSLEQWSRRGYTF. In DNA form, the CDR3 reads TGCGCCAGCAGCTTGGAACAGTGGTCGAGGAGGGGCTACACCTTC. The gene calls are TRBV5-1 and TRBJ1-2; D gene ambiguous. The CDR3 covers 15 residues. Per the germline V gene, CDR1 is SGHRS and CDR2 is YFSETQ. With 0 bases removed from V and 8 bases from J, the gap between germline ends came to 17 bases.

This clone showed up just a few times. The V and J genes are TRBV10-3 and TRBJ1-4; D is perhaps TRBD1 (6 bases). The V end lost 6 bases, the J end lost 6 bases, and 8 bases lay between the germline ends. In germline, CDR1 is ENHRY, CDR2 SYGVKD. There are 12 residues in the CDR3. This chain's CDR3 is CAIRGADEKLFF. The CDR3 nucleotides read TGTGCCATCAGGGGGGCTGATGAAAAACTGTTTTTT.

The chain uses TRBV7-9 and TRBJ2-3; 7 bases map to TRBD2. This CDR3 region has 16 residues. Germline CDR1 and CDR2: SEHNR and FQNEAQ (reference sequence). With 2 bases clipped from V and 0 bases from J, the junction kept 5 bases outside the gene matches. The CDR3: CASSLSLAVSTDTQYF. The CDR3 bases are TGTGCCAGCAGCTTAAGCCTAGCGGTTAGCACAGATACGCAGTATTTT.

CDR3 loop: CAWSKDRAGGYTF. The CDR3, as DNA: TGTGCCTGGTCTAAGGACAGGGCTGGCGGCTACACCTTC. The chain links TRBV30 to TRBJ1-2, with 8 bases that match TRBD1. V shed 5 bases and J 8 bases; nucleotides not matched to a gene: 10. Germline loops: CDR1 GTSNPN, CDR2 SVGIG (reference sequence). The CDR3 is made up of 13 amino acids.

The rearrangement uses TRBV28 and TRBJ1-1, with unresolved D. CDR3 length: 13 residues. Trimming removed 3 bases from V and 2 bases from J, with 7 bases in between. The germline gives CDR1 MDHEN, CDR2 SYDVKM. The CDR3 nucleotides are TGTGCCAGCAGTTTCGTCCCAAACACTGAAGCTTTCTTT. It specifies CASSFVPNTEAFF.

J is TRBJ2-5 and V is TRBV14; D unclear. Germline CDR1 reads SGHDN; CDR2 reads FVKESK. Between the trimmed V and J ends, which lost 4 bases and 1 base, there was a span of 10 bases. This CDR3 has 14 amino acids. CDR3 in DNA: TGTGCCAGCAGCCGGCGGTGGGGCCAAGAGACCCAGTACTTC. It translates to CASSRRWGQETQYF. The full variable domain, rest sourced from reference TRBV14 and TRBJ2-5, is EAGVTQFPSHSVIEKGQTVTLRCDPISGHDNLYWYRRVMGKEIKFLLHFVKESKQDESGMPNNRFLAERTGGTYSTLKVQPAELEDSGVYFCASSRRWGQETQYFGPGTRLLVL.

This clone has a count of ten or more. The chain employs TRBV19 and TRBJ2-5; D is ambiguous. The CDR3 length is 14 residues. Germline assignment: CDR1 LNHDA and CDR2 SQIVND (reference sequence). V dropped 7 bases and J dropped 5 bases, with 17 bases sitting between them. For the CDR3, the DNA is TGTGCCAGTACTGGTGGTATATTCGGGGAGACCCAGTACTTC. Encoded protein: CASTGGIFGETQYF.

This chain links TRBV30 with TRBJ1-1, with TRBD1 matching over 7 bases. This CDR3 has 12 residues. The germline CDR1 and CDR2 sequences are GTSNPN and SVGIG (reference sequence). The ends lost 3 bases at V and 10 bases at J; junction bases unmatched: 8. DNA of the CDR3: TGTGCCTGGAGACCGGACAGGATGGGAGCTTTCTTT. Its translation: CAWRPDRMGAFF.

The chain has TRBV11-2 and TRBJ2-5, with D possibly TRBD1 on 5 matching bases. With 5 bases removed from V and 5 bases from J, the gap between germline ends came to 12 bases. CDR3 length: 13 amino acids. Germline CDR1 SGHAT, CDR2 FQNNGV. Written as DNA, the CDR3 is TGTGCCAGCAGCCCATCAGGGTTGGAGACCCAGTACTTC. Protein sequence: CASSPSGLETQYF.

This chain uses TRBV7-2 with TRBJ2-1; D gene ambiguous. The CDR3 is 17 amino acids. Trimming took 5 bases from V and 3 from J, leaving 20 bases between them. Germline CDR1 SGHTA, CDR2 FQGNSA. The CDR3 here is CASSLPRDRALYNEQFF. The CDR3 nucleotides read TGTGCCAGCAGCCTACCACGAGATAGGGCCCTCTACAATGAGCAGTTCTTC.

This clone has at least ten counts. CDR3 bases: TGTGCCAGCACTGACACTGGGCGCCCCGGAGGTGGAACTTTCTTT. Amino acid sequence: CASTDTGRPGGGTFF. J is TRBJ1-1 and V is TRBV6-1; D is unclear. CDR1 is MNHNS and CDR2 is SASEGT in the germline V gene. V was clipped by 7 bases and J by 12 bases, with 27 bases between them. This CDR3 has 15 amino acids.

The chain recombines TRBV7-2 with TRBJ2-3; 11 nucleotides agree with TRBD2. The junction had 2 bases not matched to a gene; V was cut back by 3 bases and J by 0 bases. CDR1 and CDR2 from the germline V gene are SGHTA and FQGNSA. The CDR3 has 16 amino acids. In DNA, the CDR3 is TGTGCCAGCAGCTTTTGGACTAGCGGGAGCACAGATACGCAGTATTTT. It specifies CASSFWTSGSTDTQYF.

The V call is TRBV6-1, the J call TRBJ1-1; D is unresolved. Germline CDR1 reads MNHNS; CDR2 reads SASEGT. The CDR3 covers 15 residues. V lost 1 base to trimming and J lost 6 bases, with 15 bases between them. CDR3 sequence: CASSEDSGSYAEAFF. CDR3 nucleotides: TGTGCCAGCAGTGAAGATTCGGGGAGTTACGCTGAAGCTTTCTTT.